The 4 T cell receptor beta chains below come from one sample, sequenced in a study of blood T cell repertoires in COVID-19. The table came from immunoSEQ multiplex PCR; TCRdb's copy has only in-frame clones and leaves some out. Of roughly 16,000 clones detected, 70% to 90% appear once; the ten largest clones hold roughly 30%. Specimen: peripheral blood. The receptors were sampled from a man aged 65 to 85 in a cohort sampled during active COVID-19.

J is TRBJ2-1 and V is TRBV27; tentative D call: TRBD2 (5 bases). Trimming shortened V by 2 bases and J by 0 bases, and 8 bases separated the two germline ends. Looked up from germline, CDR1 is MNHEY and CDR2 is SMNVEV (reference sequence). The CDR3 covers 15 residues. The CDR3 reads CASSLAGGSYNEQFF. Here the CDR3 DNA reads TGTGCCAGCAGTTTAGCGGGCGGCTCCTACAATGAGCAGTTCTTC.

The chain joins TRBV13 to TRBJ2-2, with 14 bases lining up with TRBD2. The CDR3 contains 19 residues. J lost 6 bases, V lost 0 bases, and 9 bases had no gene match. Germline CDR1 PRHDT, CDR2 FYEKMQ (reference sequence). For the CDR3, the DNA is TGTGCCAGCAGCTTAGGAGGGACTAGCGGGAGAGTCTGGGCCGGGGAGCTGTTTTTT. Its protein product is CASSLGGTSGRVWAGELFF.

V usage is TRBV5-1 and J usage is TRBJ2-5; D call uncertain. The CDR3 sequence is 14 residues long. Trimming left V 4 bases short and J 1 base short, with 11 bases between. CDR1 SGHRS and CDR2 YFSETQ come from the germline V gene. The CDR3 DNA sequence: TGCGCCAGCAGCATTCGGCAGGCCCAAGAGACCCAGTACTTC. Its translation: CASSIRQAQETQYF.

This chain uses TRBV11-2 with TRBJ2-7; possibly TRBD1 for D (6 bases). The germline V gene encodes CDR1 SGHAT and CDR2 FQNNGV. CDR3 length: 16 residues. Trimming took 0 bases from V and 5 from J, leaving 17 bases between them. The CDR3 region is CASSLDRSGAGHEQYF. The CDR3 DNA follows: TGTGCCAGCAGCTTAGATCGGTCAGGGGCGGGCCACGAGCAGTACTTC.